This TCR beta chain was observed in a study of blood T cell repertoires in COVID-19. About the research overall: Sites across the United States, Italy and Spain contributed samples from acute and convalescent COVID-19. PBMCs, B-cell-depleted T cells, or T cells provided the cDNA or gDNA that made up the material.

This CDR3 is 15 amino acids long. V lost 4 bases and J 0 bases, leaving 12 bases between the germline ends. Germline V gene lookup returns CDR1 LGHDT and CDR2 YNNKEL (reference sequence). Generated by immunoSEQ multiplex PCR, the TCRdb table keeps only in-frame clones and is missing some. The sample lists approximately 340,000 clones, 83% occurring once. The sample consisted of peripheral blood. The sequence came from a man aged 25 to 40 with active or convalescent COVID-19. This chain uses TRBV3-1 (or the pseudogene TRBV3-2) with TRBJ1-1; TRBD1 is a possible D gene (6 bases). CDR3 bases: TGTGCCAGCAGCCTCGCGGGGGCCGTGAACACTGAAGCTTTCTTT. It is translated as CASSLAGAVNTEAFF.